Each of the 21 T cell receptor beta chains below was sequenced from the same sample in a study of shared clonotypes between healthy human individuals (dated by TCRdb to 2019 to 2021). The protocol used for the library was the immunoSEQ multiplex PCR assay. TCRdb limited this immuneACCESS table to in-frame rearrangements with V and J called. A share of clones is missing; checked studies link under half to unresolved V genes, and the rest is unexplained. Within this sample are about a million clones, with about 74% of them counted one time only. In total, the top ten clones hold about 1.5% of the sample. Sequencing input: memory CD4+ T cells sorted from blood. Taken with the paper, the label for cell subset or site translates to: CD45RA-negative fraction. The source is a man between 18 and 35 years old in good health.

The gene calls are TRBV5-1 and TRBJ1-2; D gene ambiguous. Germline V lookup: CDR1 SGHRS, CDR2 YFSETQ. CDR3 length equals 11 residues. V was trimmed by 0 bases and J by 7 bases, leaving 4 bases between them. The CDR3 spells CASSLGVGYTF. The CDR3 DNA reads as TGCGCCAGCAGCTTGGGGGTTGGCTACACCTTC. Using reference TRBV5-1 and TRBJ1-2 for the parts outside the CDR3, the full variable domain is KAGVTQTPRYLIKTRGQQVTLSCSPISGHRSVSWYQQTPGQGLQFLFEYFSETQRNKGNFPGRFSGRQFSNSRSEMNVSTLELGDSALYLCASSLGVGYTFGSGTRLTVV.

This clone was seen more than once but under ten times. This chain's CDR3 is CASSSTSGGANEQFF. The CDR3 bases are TGTGCCAGCAGCTCGACTAGCGGGGGGGCCAATGAGCAGTTCTTC. This sequence joins TRBV7-9 and TRBJ2-1; TRBD2 matches 14 bases. Germline CDR1 reads SEHNR; CDR2 reads FQNEAQ (reference sequence). The CDR3 is 15 residues long. The V segment lost 4 bases and the J segment 6 bases; nucleotides outside the gene matches: 2. The full variable domain, with the rest looked up from reference TRBV7-9 and TRBJ2-1, is DTGVSQNPRHKITKRGQNVTFRCDPISEHNRLYWYRQTLGQGPEFLTYFQNEAQLEKSRLLSDRFSAERPKGSFSTLEIQRTEQGDSAMYLCASSSTSGGANEQFFGPGTRLTVL.

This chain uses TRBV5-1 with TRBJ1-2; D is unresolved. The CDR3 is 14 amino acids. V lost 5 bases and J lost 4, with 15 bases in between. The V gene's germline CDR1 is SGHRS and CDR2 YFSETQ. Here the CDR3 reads CASRAGSSVYGYTF. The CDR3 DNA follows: TGCGCCAGCAGGGCGGGCAGTTCGGTCTATGGCTACACCTTC.

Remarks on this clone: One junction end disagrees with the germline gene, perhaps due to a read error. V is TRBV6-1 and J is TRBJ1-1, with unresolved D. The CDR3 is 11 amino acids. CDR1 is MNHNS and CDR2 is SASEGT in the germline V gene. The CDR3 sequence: CASSESLYLVF. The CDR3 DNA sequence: TGTGCCAGCAGTGAATCCCTATATCTCGTCTTT.

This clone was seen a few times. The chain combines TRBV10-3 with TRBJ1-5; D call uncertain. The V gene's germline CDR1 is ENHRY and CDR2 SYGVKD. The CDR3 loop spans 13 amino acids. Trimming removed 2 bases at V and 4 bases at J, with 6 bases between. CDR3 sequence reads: CAISERINQPQHF. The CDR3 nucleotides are TGTGCCATCAGTGAGCGAATAAATCAGCCCCAGCATTTT.

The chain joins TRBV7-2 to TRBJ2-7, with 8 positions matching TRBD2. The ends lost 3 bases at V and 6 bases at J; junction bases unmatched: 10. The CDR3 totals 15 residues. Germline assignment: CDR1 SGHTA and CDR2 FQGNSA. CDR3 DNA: TGTGCCAGCAGCTTTAGTACTAGCGGAGGTCTCGAGCAGTACTTC. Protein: CASSFSTSGGLEQYF.

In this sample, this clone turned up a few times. The CDR3 coding sequence is TGTGCCAGCAGCGTGGAGGTCTCGGCGGCCCATGAGCAGTTCTTC. Translated: CASSVEVSAAHEQFF. V gene TRBV9 combines with J gene TRBJ2-1, with D perhaps TRBD2 (5 bases). This CDR3 comprises 15 residues. V lost 2 bases and J 8 bases, leaving 17 bases between the germline ends. Germline V gives CDR1 SGDLS, CDR2 YYNGEE.

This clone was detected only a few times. This chain's CDR3 is CASSFPGTSSGELFF. Here the CDR3 DNA reads TGTGCCAGCAGCTTTCCCGGGACTAGCTCCGGGGAGCTGTTTTTT. The genes are TRBV5-4 and TRBJ2-2, with 9 nucleotides matching TRBD2. This CDR3 comprises 15 residues. J lost 6 bases, V lost 2 bases, and 5 bases had no gene match. In germline, CDR1 is SGHNT, CDR2 YYREEE (reference sequence).

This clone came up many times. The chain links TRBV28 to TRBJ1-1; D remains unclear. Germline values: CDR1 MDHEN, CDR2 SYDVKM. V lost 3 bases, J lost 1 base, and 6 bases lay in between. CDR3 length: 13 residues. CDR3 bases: TGTGCCAGCAGTTTCGCAGGGAACACTGAAGCTTTCTTT. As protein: CASSFAGNTEAFF.

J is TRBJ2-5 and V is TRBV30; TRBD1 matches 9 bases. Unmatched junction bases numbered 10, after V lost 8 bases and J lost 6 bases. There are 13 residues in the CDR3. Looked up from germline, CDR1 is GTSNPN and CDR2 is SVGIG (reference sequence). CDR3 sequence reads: CALEGTGIKTQYF. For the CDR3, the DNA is TGTGCCCTTGAAGGGACAGGGATTAAGACCCAGTACTTC.

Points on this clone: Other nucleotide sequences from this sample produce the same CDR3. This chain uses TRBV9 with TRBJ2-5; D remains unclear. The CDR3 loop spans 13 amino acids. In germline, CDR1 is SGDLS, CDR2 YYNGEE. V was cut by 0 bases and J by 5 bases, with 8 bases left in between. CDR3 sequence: CASSVGVVETQYF. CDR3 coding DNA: TGTGCCAGCAGCGTAGGAGTCGTGGAGACCCAGTACTTC. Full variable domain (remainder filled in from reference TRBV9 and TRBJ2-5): DSGVTQTPKHLITATGQRVTLRCSPRSGDLSVYWYQQSLDQGLQFLIQYYNGEERAKGNILERFSAQQFPDLHSELNLSSLELGDSALYFCASSVGVVETQYFGPGTRLLVL.

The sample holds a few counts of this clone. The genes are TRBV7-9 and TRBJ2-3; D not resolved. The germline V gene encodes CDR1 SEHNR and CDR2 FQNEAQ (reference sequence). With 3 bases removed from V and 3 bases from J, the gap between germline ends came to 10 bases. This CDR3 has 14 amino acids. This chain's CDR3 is CASSFNLPTDTQYF. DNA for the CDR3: TGTGCCAGCAGCTTTAATTTACCGACAGATACGCAGTATTTT.

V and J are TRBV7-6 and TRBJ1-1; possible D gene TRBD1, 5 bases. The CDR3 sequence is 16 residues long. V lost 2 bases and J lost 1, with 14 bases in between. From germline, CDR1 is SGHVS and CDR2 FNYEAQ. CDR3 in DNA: TGTGCCAGCAGCTTAAGAGGTGGGACGGGGAACACTGAAGCTTTCTTT. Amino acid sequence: CASSLRGGTGNTEAFF.

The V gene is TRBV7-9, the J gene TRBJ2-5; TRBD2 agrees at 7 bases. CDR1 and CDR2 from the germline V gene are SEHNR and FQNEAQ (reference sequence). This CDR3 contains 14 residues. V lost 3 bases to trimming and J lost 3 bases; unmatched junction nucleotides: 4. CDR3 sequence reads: CASSFPGTKETQYF. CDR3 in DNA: TGTGCCAGCAGCTTCCCAGGGACTAAAGAGACCCAGTACTTC.

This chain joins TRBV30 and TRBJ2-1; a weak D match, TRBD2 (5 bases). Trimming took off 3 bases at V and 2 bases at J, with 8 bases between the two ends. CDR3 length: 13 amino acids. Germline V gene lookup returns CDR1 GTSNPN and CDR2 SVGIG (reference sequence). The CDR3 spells CAWSAGTYNEQFF. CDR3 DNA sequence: TGTGCCTGGAGCGCCGGGACCTACAATGAGCAGTTCTTC.

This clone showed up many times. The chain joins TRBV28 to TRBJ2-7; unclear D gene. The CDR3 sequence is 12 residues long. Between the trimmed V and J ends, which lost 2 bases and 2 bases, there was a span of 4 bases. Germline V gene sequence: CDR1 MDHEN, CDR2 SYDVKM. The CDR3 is CASSLNPYEQYF. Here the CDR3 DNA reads TGTGCCAGCAGTTTAAATCCCTACGAGCAGTACTTC. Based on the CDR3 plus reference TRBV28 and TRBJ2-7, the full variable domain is DVKVTQSSRYLVKRTGEKVFLECVQDMDHENMFWYRQDPGLGLRLIYFSYDVKMKEKGDIPEGYSVSREKKERFSLILESASTNQTSMYLCASSLNPYEQYFGPGTRLTVT.

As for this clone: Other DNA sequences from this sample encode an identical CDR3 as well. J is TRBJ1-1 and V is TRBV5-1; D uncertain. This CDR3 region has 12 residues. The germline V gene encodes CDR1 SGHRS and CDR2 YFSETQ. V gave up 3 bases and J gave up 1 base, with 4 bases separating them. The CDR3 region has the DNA TGCGCCAGCAGCTCAGAGAACACTGAAGCTTTCTTT. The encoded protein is CASSSENTEAFF.

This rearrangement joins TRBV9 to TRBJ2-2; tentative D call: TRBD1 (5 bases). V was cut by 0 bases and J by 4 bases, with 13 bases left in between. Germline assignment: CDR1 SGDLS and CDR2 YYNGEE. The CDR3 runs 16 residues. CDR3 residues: CASSVAPTGPTGELFF. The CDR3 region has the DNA TGTGCCAGCAGCGTAGCCCCCACAGGACCCACCGGGGAGCTGTTTTTT.

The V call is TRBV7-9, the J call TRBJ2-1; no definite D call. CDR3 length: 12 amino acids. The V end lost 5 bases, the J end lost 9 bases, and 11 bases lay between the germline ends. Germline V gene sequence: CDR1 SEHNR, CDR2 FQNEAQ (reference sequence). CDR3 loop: CASSPSTFEQFF. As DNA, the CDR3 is TGTGCCAGCAGCCCCTCCACGTTTGAGCAGTTCTTC.

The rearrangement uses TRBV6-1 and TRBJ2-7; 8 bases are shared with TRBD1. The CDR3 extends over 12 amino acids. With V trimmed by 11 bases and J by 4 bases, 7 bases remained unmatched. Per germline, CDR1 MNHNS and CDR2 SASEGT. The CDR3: CADDRGWYEQYF. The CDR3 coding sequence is TGTGCCGACGACAGGGGTTGGTACGAGCAGTACTTC.

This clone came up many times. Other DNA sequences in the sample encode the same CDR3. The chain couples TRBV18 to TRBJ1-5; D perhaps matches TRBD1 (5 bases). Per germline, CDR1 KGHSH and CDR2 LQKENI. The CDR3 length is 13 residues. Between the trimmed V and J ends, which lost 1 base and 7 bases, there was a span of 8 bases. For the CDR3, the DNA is TGTGCCAGCTCACCACGAGGGGAACAGCCCCAGCATTTT. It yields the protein CASSPRGEQPQHF. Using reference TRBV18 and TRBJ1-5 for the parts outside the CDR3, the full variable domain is NAGVMQNPRHLVRRRGQEARLRCSPMKGHSHVYWYRQLPEEGLKFMVYLQKENIIDESGMPKERFSAEFPKEGPSILRIQQVVRGDSAAYFCASSPRGEQPQHFGDGTRLSIL.